This T cell receptor beta chain was identified during a study of metastatic and nonmetastatic thyroid tumors. About the study: Peripheral blood and tumor or nodule samples from malignant and benign thyroid patients were compared.

Thyroid surgery had not been preceded by any treatment in any patient. This CDR3 is 12 amino acids long. Germline CDR1 MNHEY, CDR2 SMNVEV (reference sequence). V gave up 6 bases and J gave up 2 bases, with 8 bases separating them. This clone was recorded many times. Within the sample, other DNA sequences also encode this same CDR3. With MiXCR, TCRdb reprocessed the PCR reads. The sample contains 45,000 to 50,000 clones, less than 25% of which appear only once. V and J are TRBV27 and TRBJ2-7, with D hard to call. The source material was blood. The receptor was isolated from a male donor with papillary thyroid cancer or a benign thyroid nodule (not recorded which). Some clones in this sample may be carry-over from other donors' samples. Here the CDR3 reads CASRGLTYEQYF. As DNA, the CDR3 is TGTGCCAGCAGAGGGCTAACCTACGAGCAGTACTTC.